This TCR beta chain is drawn from a study of blood T cell repertoires in COVID-19 (dated by TCRdb to 2020 to 2021). About the full investigation: Collaborator samples came from the United States, Italy and Spain and covered acute and convalescent phases of COVID-19. The material from the prospective study consisted of cDNA or gDNA derived from T cells, B-cell-depleted T cells, or PBMCs. Subjects who had been exposed to COVID-19, were actively infected with it, or had recovered from it provided the deeply sampled blood TCRbeta repertoires that made up the dataset. The repertoires were released in a freely available public database meant as a resource for research on the immune response to SARS-CoV-2. The samples were drawn from two sources: the first 160 participants of the ongoing ImmuneRACE study, and over 1,000 subjects contributed by 6 global collaborators. A de-identified subject ID, COVID-19 status, age in years and sex were almost always included in the sample metadata. Where available, HLA class I and class II types were obtained from metadata supplied by the sample provider rather than from assay-based typing. Study-level results and caveats: Clinical and demographic metadata were provided uncurated, with the amount varying by source and participant.

With regard to this clone: This receptor's antigen is unknown. Base-call qualities are not available, and no considerably larger clone is one nucleotide away.

Participants in the prospective study were enrolled through a virtual design, were aged roughly 18 to 100 years, and lived in roughly 24 United States geographic areas. In the prospective study, cohorts were assigned on the basis of participant-reported clinical history obtained from a screening survey and a study questionnaire. Each participant in the prospective study had whole blood, serum and a nasopharyngeal or oropharyngeal swab collected by mobile phlebotomists. Prospective study participants could optionally give additional blood draws and questionnaires over a 2-month period. Prospective study blood samples were shipped either frozen or at room temperature before DNA extraction. The V and J ends are trimmed by 4 bases and 4 bases, leaving 19 bases between them. The germline V gene encodes CDR1 KGHSH and CDR2 LQKENI. Spanning cysteine to phenylalanine, the CDR3 consists of 16 amino acids. Only CDR3 DNA is held: 48 bases, read in frame from base 1.

The immunoSEQ Assay, a bias-controlled multiplex PCR, was used to amplify TCRbeta CDR3 regions from genomic DNA. As for how the authors treated the data: Within the assay, amplification of reference gene primers was used to estimate how many nucleated cells each sample contained. To quantify the absolute abundance of each unique TCRbeta CDR3 rearrangement, sequence reads were collapsed and filtered. For each sample, productive Simpson clonality was calculated as the square root of Simpson's diversity index across productive rearrangements. Held by TCRdb, this immuneACCESS table contains in-frame sequences only and omits some clones. Under half of the omission traces to an unresolved V gene where checked; the cause of the rest is unknown. D and trimming come from the DNA, and the V and J calls and clone size come from that table. The sample table shows about 250,000 clones, and roughly 89% are seen once. Clones ranked in the top ten supply 4% of the sample.

The chain links TRBV18 with TRBJ2-5, with no reliable assignment of the D segment. This TCR was sampled from a woman between 25 and 40 years old with acute COVID-19. Input material: PBMCs or T cells enriched from blood (not recorded which). The CDR3 protein: CASSLPSGSVPETQYF. The base sequence is TGTGCCAGCTCACTACCGTCAGGTAGTGTCCCAGAGACCCAGTACTTC.